Following are 27 T cell receptor beta chains from one sample sequenced in a study of a mutant IDH1 vaccine in newly diagnosed glioma. Their cognate antigens are unknown. Time point specified: week 23, last vaccination. With topical imiquimod, each dose of the vaccine consisted of 300 ug of mutant IDH1 20-mer peptide. This table comes from immunoSEQ multiplex PCR, and its TCRdb copy is limited to in-frame clones, with some not included. The repertoire holds about 43,000 clones, with roughly 80% as singletons. The sequenced sample was PBMCs, obtained from a glioma patient whose treatment included an IDH1 peptide vaccine. The receptors shown here come from a woman in her late teens or twenties with glioma. Some clones in this sample may be carry-over from other donors' samples.

CDR3 protein: CASSPARGGTEAFF. CDR3 bases: TGTGCCAGCAGCCCTGCCCGGGGAGGAACTGAAGCTTTCTTT. The rearrangement links TRBV5-4 to TRBJ1-1; no definite D call. CDR1 SGHNT and CDR2 YYREEE come from the germline V gene (reference sequence). The CDR3 length is 14 residues. Trimming took off 4 bases at V and 5 bases at J, with 15 bases between the two ends.

The chain joins TRBV27 to TRBJ1-4; D may be TRBD1 (6 bases). V dropped 6 bases and J dropped 8 bases, with 16 bases sitting between them. This CDR3 is 14 amino acids long. CDR1 MNHEY and CDR2 SMNVEV come from the germline V gene (reference sequence). CDR3 DNA: TGTGCCAGCAGGCCCCGGGGGCGCAGGGAAAAACTGTTTTTT. This encodes CASRPRGRREKLFF.

Worth noting for this clone: A read error may produce the germline difference seen at one junction end. The chain recombines TRBV10-1 with TRBJ2-1; D is undetermined. Germline V gene data show CDR1 as WNHNN and CDR2 as SYGVQD (reference sequence). The CDR3 sequence is 9 residues long. CDR3 protein: CASSELYVF. The CDR3 DNA follows: TGCGCCAGCAGTGAGTTGTATGTCTTC.

The V call is TRBV10-1, the J call TRBJ2-7; D unresolved. V lost 2 bases, J lost 4 bases, and 3 bases lay in between. The CDR3 has 11 residues. Per germline, CDR1 WNHNN and CDR2 SYGVQD (reference sequence). In nucleotides, the CDR3 is TGCGCCAGCAGTGAGGGGTACGAGCAGTACTTC. Residues: CASSEGYEQYF.

The rearrangement uses TRBV11-2 and TRBJ2-1, with 8 bases fitting TRBD2. Germline-derived CDR1 and CDR2 are SGHAT and FQNNGV. The CDR3 has 15 amino acids. V was pared by 4 bases and J by 7 bases, with 9 bases of the junction left unmatched. CDR3 nucleotides: TGTGCCAGCAGCTCCCGGGAGGGGACGGGGAATGAGCAGTTCTTC. This codes for CASSSREGTGNEQFF.

This clone was counted between two and nine times. The V and J genes are TRBV5-5 and TRBJ1-1; 11 bases are shared with TRBD1. Per the germline V gene, CDR1 is SGHKS and CDR2 is YYEKEE (reference sequence). The CDR3 has 14 residues. The V and J ends lost 4 bases and 4 bases, in that order; junction bases with no gene match: 3. The CDR3 here is CASSPGTGGTEAFF. CDR3 DNA sequence: TGTGCCAGCAGCCCAGGGACAGGGGGCACTGAAGCTTTCTTT.

The table lists this clone with a count of one. The CDR3 bases are TGCGCCAGCAGCCCTGCCGGGACAGGGGATGGAAACACCATATATTTT. It codes for CASSPAGTGDGNTIYF. The chain joins TRBV5-1 to TRBJ1-3; 10 bases line up with TRBD1. V gave up 4 bases and J gave up 3 bases; unmatched junction bases: 7. Germline V gene sequence: CDR1 SGHRS, CDR2 YFSETQ. This CDR3 has 16 residues.

The chain joins TRBV6-1 to TRBJ2-1; D perhaps matches TRBD1 (5 bases). V was cut by 6 bases and J by 0 bases, with 9 bases left in between. CDR1 is MNHNS, CDR2 SASEGT, per germline. The CDR3 covers 14 residues. The CDR3 nucleotides are TGTGCCAGCAGGCGACAGAGCTCCTACAATGAGCAGTTCTTC. It specifies CASRRQSSYNEQFF.

J is TRBJ2-7 and V is TRBV5-3; D gene ambiguous. TRBV5-3 is an ORF for which the function is uncertain. The CDR3 has 10 residues. V shed 9 bases and J shed 5 bases, with 9 bases lying between them. The CDR3 here is CAKVKDEQYF. CDR3 DNA: TGTGCCAAAGTAAAGGACGAGCAGTACTTC.

This clone was seen more than once but under ten times. The chain couples TRBV5-6 to TRBJ1-5; a weak D match, TRBD1 (5 bases). The length of the CDR3 is 15 residues. With 4 bases removed from V and 2 bases from J, the gap between germline ends came to 13 bases. Germline lookup yields CDR1 SGHDT and CDR2 YYEEEE. The CDR3 DNA reads TGTGCCAGCAGCCCTCAGGGAGGTGGCAATCAGCCCCAGCATTTT. Its translation is CASSPQGGGNQPQHF. Supplemented by reference TRBV5-6 and TRBJ1-5, the full variable domain reads DAGVTQSPTHLIKTRGQQVTLRCSPKSGHDTVSWYQQALGQGPQFIFQYYEEEERQRGNFPDRFSGHQFPNYSSELNVNALLLGDSALYLCASSPQGGGNQPQHFGDGTRLSIL.

J is TRBJ1-2 and V is TRBV16, with a possible D match to TRBD1 (5 bases). CDR1 KGHSY and CDR2 FQNENV come from the germline V gene. V was cut by 8 bases and J by 4 bases, with 8 bases left in between. CDR3 length: 11 amino acids. The CDR3 protein is CASFQGYGYTF. CDR3 DNA: TGTGCCAGCTTCCAGGGCTATGGCTACACCTTC.

This clone has only a few counts. The chain uses TRBV19 and TRBJ1-1, with 7 bases matching TRBD1. Germline CDR1 reads LNHDA; CDR2 reads SQIVND (reference sequence). Trimming took 8 bases from V and 4 from J; bases not matched to a gene: 7. The CDR3 has 13 amino acids. DNA of the CDR3: TGTGCCAGTCGGCCAGGGGGAGGCACTGAAGCTTTCTTT. This translates into CASRPGGGTEAFF.

This chain joins TRBV7-9 and TRBJ2-1; TRBD2 matches 7 bases. The trim removed 5 bases at V and 0 bases at J, leaving 7 bases unmatched. The CDR3 covers 16 residues. CDR1 and CDR2 from the germline V gene are SEHNR and FQNEAQ (reference sequence). CDR3 nucleotide sequence: TGTGCCAGCAGCCCGCAGCGGGGCCTCTCCTACAATGAGCAGTTCTTC. Protein: CASSPQRGLSYNEQFF. The entire variable domain, with the rest obtained from reference TRBV7-9 and TRBJ2-1, is as follows: DTGVSQNPRHKITKRGQNVTFRCDPISEHNRLYWYRQTLGQGPEFLTYFQNEAQLEKSRLLSDRFSAERPKGSFSTLEIQRTEQGDSAMYLCASSPQRGLSYNEQFFGPGTRLTVL.

Worth noting for this clone: A read error may account for a junction end that differs from germline. This chain uses TRBV7-7 with TRBJ2-2; perhaps TRBD1 as D (5 bases). The length of the CDR3 is 14 residues. Germline CDR1 and CDR2: SSHAT and FNYEAQ (reference sequence). CDR3 sequence reads: CASSPDRNTGELFF. The CDR3 nucleotides read TGTGCTAGCAGCCCCGACAGGAACACCGGGGAGCTGTTTTTT.

For the CDR3, the DNA is TGTGCCAGCAGCCGAGGAGGGGAGAGCTCACCCCTCCACTTT. Amino acids: CASSRGGESSPLHF. V usage is TRBV7-9 and J usage is TRBJ1-6, with D possibly TRBD1 on 5 matching bases. This CDR3 contains 14 residues. Germline V gene data show CDR1 as SEHNR and CDR2 as FQNEAQ (reference sequence). Trimming stripped 5 bases from V and 10 bases from J, with 15 bases between. The full variable domain, its missing parts supplied by reference TRBV7-9 and TRBJ1-6, is DTGVSQNPRHKITKRGQNVTFRCDPISEHNRLYWYRQTLGQGPEFLTYFQNEAQLEKSRLLSDRFSAERPKGSFSTLEIQRTEQGDSAMYLCASSRGGESSPLHFGNGTRLTVT.

CDR3 in DNA: TGTGCCAGCAGCTTAGACATGCGGGTCAATGAGCAGTTCTTC. Translation: CASSLDMRVNEQFF. This chain joins TRBV7-9 and TRBJ2-1; perhaps TRBD2 as D (5 bases). Germline V gives CDR1 SEHNR, CDR2 FQNEAQ (reference sequence). The CDR3 loop spans 14 amino acids. V was cut by 1 base and J by 6 bases, with 10 bases left in between. The complete variable domain, with remaining parts taken from reference TRBV7-9 and TRBJ2-1, reads DTGVSQNPRHKITKRGQNVTFRCDPISEHNRLYWYRQTLGQGPEFLTYFQNEAQLEKSRLLSDRFSAERPKGSFSTLEIQRTEQGDSAMYLCASSLDMRVNEQFFGPGTRLTVL.

The gene calls are TRBV18 and TRBJ1-1, with 11 bases that match TRBD1. CDR1 is KGHSH, CDR2 LQKENI, per germline. V trimming: 4 bases; J trimming: 3 bases; junction bases outside the gene matches: 1. The CDR3 covers 14 residues. The CDR3 loop reads CASSLGQGDTEAFF. The DNA for the CDR3 is TGTGCCAGCTCACTGGGACAGGGGGACACTGAAGCTTTCTTT.

The V gene is TRBV5-1, the J gene TRBJ1-6; 8 bases agree with TRBD1. V lost 4 bases, J lost 8 bases, and 8 bases stayed unmatched. The CDR3 covers 15 residues. In germline, CDR1 is SGHRS, CDR2 YFSETQ. The CDR3 sequence: CASSPEGRGHSPLHF. The CDR3 coding sequence is TGCGCCAGCAGCCCTGAGGGCAGGGGGCATTCACCCCTCCACTTT.

The rearrangement links TRBV4-2 to TRBJ2-7; the D call may be TRBD1 or TRBD2 (5 bases each). The CDR3 runs 15 residues. Germline CDR1 reads LGHNA; CDR2 reads YNFKEQ. Trimming removed 1 base from V and 5 bases from J, with 15 bases in between. The chain's CDR3 is CASSQVVRLGDEQYF. The CDR3 nucleotides are TGTGCCAGCAGCCAAGTGGTACGACTGGGGGACGAGCAGTACTTC.

Only one count was recorded for this clone. V usage is TRBV25-1 and J usage is TRBJ1-2; tentatively, D is TRBD1 (5 bases). The CDR3 runs to 14 residues. The ends were cut back, 3 bases at V and 8 bases at J, with 16 bases in the middle. CDR1 and CDR2 (germline): MGHDK, SYGVNS. The CDR3 sequence: CASSDRDGLKGYTF. The CDR3 DNA is TGTGCCAGCAGTGATAGGGACGGACTGAAGGGCTACACCTTC.

V gene TRBV6-1 combines with J gene TRBJ2-7; D possibly matches TRBD1 or TRBD2 (5 bases each). This CDR3 has 14 amino acids. Germline CDR1 MNHNS, CDR2 SASEGT. With 8 bases removed from V and 0 bases from J, the gap between germline ends came to 14 bases. This CDR3 reads CASGTGTVSYEQYF. CDR3 coding DNA: TGTGCCAGCGGCACCGGGACGGTCTCCTACGAGCAGTACTTC.

The V and J genes are TRBV9 and TRBJ2-2; no clear D. V was pared by 0 bases and J by 0 bases, with 3 bases between. Germline V gene sequence: CDR1 SGDLS, CDR2 YYNGEE. The CDR3 spans 14 residues. The CDR3 region has the DNA TGTGCCAGCAGCGTAGCTGCGAACACCGGGGAGCTGTTTTTT. It is translated as CASSVAANTGELFF.

The genes are TRBV29-1 and TRBJ2-1; the match to TRBD2 covers 7 bases. CDR3 size: 12 residues. V lost 2 bases to trimming and J lost 7 bases; unmatched junction nucleotides: 2. The germline gives CDR1 SQVTM, CDR2 ANQGSEA. For the CDR3, the DNA is TGCAGCGTTGAACGGGGGGTGAATGAGCAGTTCTTC. This translates into CSVERGVNEQFF.

The rearrangement uses TRBV19 and TRBJ1-2, with no clear D. With 7 bases removed from V and 4 bases from J, the gap between germline ends came to 13 bases. The CDR3 extends over 13 amino acids. Germline-derived CDR1 and CDR2 are LNHDA and SQIVND (reference sequence). CDR3 DNA: TGTGCCAGTACCCCCGGGGTCCTCTATGGCTACACCTTC. This codes for CASTPGVLYGYTF.

The V gene is TRBV5-1, the J gene TRBJ2-3; D is unresolved. CDR3 length: 12 residues. Trimming shortened V by 0 bases and J by 4 bases, and 3 bases separated the two germline ends. Germline CDR1 is SGHRS and CDR2 is YFSETQ. The CDR3 DNA follows: TGCGCCAGCAGCTTGGCCCCAGATACGCAGTATTTT. Protein: CASSLAPDTQYF.

This clone has just one count. The CDR3 sequence: CASSDLSKGSNSPLHF. The CDR3 nucleotides read TGTGCCAGCAGTGACCTCTCTAAAGGGAGCAATTCACCCCTCCACTTT. V gene TRBV2 combines with J gene TRBJ1-6, with D hard to call. The V gene lost 3 bases and the J gene lost 7 bases, with 16 bases spanning the gap. The CDR3 consists of 16 residues. Germline CDR1 and CDR2: SNHLY and FYNNEI.

The chain couples TRBV7-9 to TRBJ1-2; possibly TRBD1 for D (5 bases). The V end lost 5 bases, the J end lost 0 bases, and 19 bases lay between the germline ends. Germline values: CDR1 SEHNR, CDR2 FQNEAQ (reference sequence). CDR3 length: 17 residues. The CDR3 bases are TGTGCCAGCAGCCCCGGTAGAGGGGCCCTTACTAACTATGGCTACACCTTC. Encoded protein: CASSPGRGALTNYGYTF.